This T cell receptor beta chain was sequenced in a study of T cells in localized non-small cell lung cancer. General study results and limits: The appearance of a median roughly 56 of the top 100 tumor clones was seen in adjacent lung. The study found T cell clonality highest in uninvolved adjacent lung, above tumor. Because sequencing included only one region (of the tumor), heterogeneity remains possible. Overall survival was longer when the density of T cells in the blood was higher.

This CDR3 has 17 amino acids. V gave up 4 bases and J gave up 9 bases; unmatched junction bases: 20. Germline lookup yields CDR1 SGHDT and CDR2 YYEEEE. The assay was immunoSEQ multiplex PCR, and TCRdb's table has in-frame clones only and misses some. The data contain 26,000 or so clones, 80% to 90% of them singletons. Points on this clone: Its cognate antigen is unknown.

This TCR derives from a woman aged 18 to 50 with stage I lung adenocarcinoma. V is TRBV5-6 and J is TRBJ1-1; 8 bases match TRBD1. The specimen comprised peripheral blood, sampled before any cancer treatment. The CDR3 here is CASSLIVGTGGSVKAFF. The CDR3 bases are TGTGCCAGCAGCCTGATTGTAGGGACAGGCGGCTCGGTTAAAGCTTTCTTT.